These 31 T cell receptor beta chains were all obtained from the same sample, sequenced in a study of molecular identifiers for immune sequencing clone quantification. TCRdb re-called the PCR reads with MiXCR, one entry per CDR3 protein. This sample has roughly 630,000 distinct CDR3 sequences; about 25% occur once, and the top ten carry about 0.81%. Source material: naive CD8+ T cells from blood, with Jurkat cell RNA spiked in. Specified subset: FACS-sorted CD8+CD4-CCR7+CD45RA+ naive T cells. The receptors were sampled from a human donor in good health. Some libraries in this study had Jurkat cell RNA spiked in.

This clonotype was counted many times. The J gene is TRBJ2-5, the V gene TRBV20-1, with D possibly matching TRBD1 (5 bases). CDR3 length: 13 amino acids. Per germline, CDR1 DFQATT and CDR2 SNEGSKA (reference sequence). V lost 3 bases and J 4 bases, leaving 12 bases between the germline ends. CDR3 DNA: TGCAGTGCTAGTGGCAGGGTATTAGAGACCCAGTACTTC. Amino acid sequence: CSASGRVLETQYF.

In regard to this clonotype: This may come from a read error, since a much larger clone is one base off. The chain employs TRBV30 and TRBJ1-1; D is undetermined. Trimming took 1 base from V and 3 from J, leaving 18 bases between them. The CDR3 extends over 16 amino acids. Per the germline V gene, CDR1 is GTSNPN and CDR2 is SVGIG (reference sequence). CDR3 DNA sequence: TGTGCCTGGAGTGAAGACGGAGAAATGTGGTACACTGAAGCTTTCTTT. Translated, it gives CAWSEDGEMWYTEAFF.

This chain links TRBV7-6 with TRBJ2-3; 9 bases line up with TRBD2. Germline lookup yields CDR1 SGHVS and CDR2 FNYEAQ. The CDR3 sequence is 16 residues long. After removal of 5 bases from V and 2 bases from J, the junction contained 8 bases not matched to a gene. CDR3 sequence (DNA): TGTGCCAGCAGCCCGGGGGGCGGGGGGGCCACAGATACGCAGTATTTT. Amino acids: CASSPGGGGATDTQYF. Variable domain in full (rest from reference TRBV7-6 and TRBJ2-3): GAGVSQSPRYKVTKRGQDVALRCDPISGHVSLYWYRQALGQGPEFLTYFNYEAQQDKSGLPNDRFSAERPEGSISTLTIQRTEQRDSAMYRCASSPGGGGATDTQYFGPGTRLTVL.

Only a few counts were recorded for this clonotype. The chain carries TRBV20-1 and TRBJ2-2; 10 bases line up with TRBD2. The J segment lost 3 bases and the V segment lost 8 bases, leaving 3 bases of the junction unmatched. Looked up from germline, CDR1 is DFQATT and CDR2 is SNEGSKA (reference sequence). The CDR3 is 13 residues long. The CDR3 DNA sequence: TGCAGTACACTAGCGGGACACACCGGGGAGCTGTTTTTT. Translation: CSTLAGHTGELFF.

The CDR3 reads CASSMTSNSYEQYF. CDR3 DNA: TGTGCCAGTAGTATGACAAGCAACTCCTACGAGCAGTACTTC. This chain joins TRBV19 and TRBJ2-7; D not resolved. CDR3 length: 14 residues. V was clipped by 3 bases and J by 0 bases, with 9 bases between them. Germline assignment: CDR1 LNHDA and CDR2 SQIVND (reference sequence). Drawing the rest from reference TRBV19 and TRBJ2-7, the complete variable domain is DGGITQSPKYLFRKEGQNVTLSCEQNLNHDAMYWYRQDPGQGLRLIYYSQIVNDFQKGDIAEGYSVSREKKESFPLTVTSAQKNPTAFYLCASSMTSNSYEQYFGPGTRLTVT.

The V gene is TRBV7-2, the J gene TRBJ2-6; D call uncertain. Germline V gene data show CDR1 as SGHTA and CDR2 as FQGNSA. Trimming removed 0 bases from V and 0 bases from J, with 12 bases in between. The CDR3 totals 18 residues. The CDR3 nucleotides read TGTGCCAGCAGCTTAGCTGAGAGACGGAGCTCTGGGGCCAACGTCCTGACTTTC. Its translation: CASSLAERRSSGANVLTF.

The chain couples TRBV6-1 to TRBJ2-7; weak D call: TRBD1 (6 bases). The length of the CDR3 is 15 residues. Germline V lookup: CDR1 MNHNS, CDR2 SASEGT. Deletions cut 6 bases from V and 5 bases from J, with 20 bases between. The CDR3 is CASRTDSGGLNEQYF. The CDR3 DNA follows: TGTGCCAGCAGGACGGACAGTGGAGGTCTAAACGAGCAGTACTTC.

Note on this clonotype: No conserved phenylalanine or tryptophan is present at the end of the CDR3, so a read error is the likely explanation. The chain joins TRBV4-1 to TRBJ1-5, with D possibly matching TRBD1 (6 bases). Germline V lookup: CDR1 MGHRA, CDR2 YSYEKL. The CDR3 length is 16 residues. V lost 1 base and J lost 1, with 11 bases in between. The DNA for the CDR3 is TGCGCCAGCAGCCAAGCAGGGGCTGGGAGCAATCAGCCCCAGCATTAT. This translates into CASSQAGAGSNQPQHY.

In its sample, this clonotype was seen once. With a much larger clone just one base away, this may be a read error. The rearrangement links TRBV29-1 to TRBJ1-2, with D unclear. This CDR3 has 16 residues. In germline, CDR1 is SQVTM, CDR2 ANQGSEA. V dropped 0 bases and J dropped 5 bases, with 19 bases sitting between them. The CDR3 loop reads CSVEDPAEGMGYGYTF. DNA of the CDR3: TGCAGCGTTGAAGATCCAGCAGAGGGAATGGGATATGGCTACACCTTC.

This clonotype was observed a few times. The V gene is TRBV27, the J gene TRBJ2-3, with TRBD2 matching over 7 bases. V was pared by 1 base and J by 3 bases, with 13 bases of the junction left unmatched. This CDR3 has 18 residues. CDR1 is MNHEY, CDR2 SMNVEV, per germline (reference sequence). Here the CDR3 reads CASSLYSPSGRRTDTQYF. The CDR3, as DNA: TGTGCCAGCAGTTTATATTCCCCCTCCGGGAGGCGGACAGATACGCAGTATTTT.

The V and J genes are TRBV7-9 and TRBJ2-2; D call uncertain. V lost 3 bases and J lost 2, with 16 bases in between. The CDR3 contains 17 residues. Germline V lookup: CDR1 SEHNR, CDR2 FQNEAQ (reference sequence). The CDR3 spells CASSLALRHINTGELFF. The CDR3 region has the DNA TGTGCCAGCAGCTTGGCGTTGCGCCATATTAACACCGGGGAGCTGTTTTTT.

This clonotype was counted between two and nine times. At one end, the junction sequence differs from germline, possibly due to a read error. J is TRBJ2-7 and V is TRBV3-1; 14 bases fit TRBD2. The length of the CDR3 is 18 residues. CDR1 LGHDT and CDR2 YNNKEL come from the germline V gene (reference sequence). CDR3 loop: CASSQANKGTSGSHERYF. The CDR3 coding sequence is TGTGCCAGCAGCCAAGCGAACAAGGGGACTAGCGGGAGCCACGAGCGGTACTTC.

The genes are TRBV10-2 and TRBJ2-7; 10 bases agree with TRBD2. The CDR3 totals 15 residues. Trimming took 4 bases from V and 13 from J; bases not matched to a gene: 16. Germline loops: CDR1 WSHSY, CDR2 SAAADI. The CDR3 nucleotides are TGCGCCAGCAGTGGCCCTTCAGCGGGGGGGACTATGAATTACTTC. Its protein product is CASSGPSAGGTMNYF.

This chain uses TRBV7-9 with TRBJ2-7, with 8 positions matching TRBD1. From germline, CDR1 is SEHNR and CDR2 FQNEAQ (reference sequence). V trimming: 5 bases; J trimming: 4 bases; junction bases outside the gene matches: 10. The CDR3 consists of 15 residues. The CDR3 region is CASSDWDRCSYEQYF. The CDR3 DNA sequence: TGTGCCAGCAGCGACTGGGACAGGTGTAGTTACGAGCAGTACTTC. Full variable domain (remainder filled in from reference TRBV7-9 and TRBJ2-7): DTGVSQNPRHKITKRGQNVTFRCDPISEHNRLYWYRQTLGQGPEFLTYFQNEAQLEKSRLLSDRFSAERPKGSFSTLEIQRTEQGDSAMYLCASSDWDRCSYEQYFGPGTRLTVT.

There are a few counts of this clonotype. V and J are TRBV14 and TRBJ2-7, with D maybe TRBD2 (6 bases). Trimming pared 0 bases from V and 3 bases from J, leaving 12 bases between. Germline CDR1 SGHDN, CDR2 FVKESK. The CDR3 consists of 15 residues. The CDR3 is CASSQDVNSGYEQYF. The CDR3 coding sequence is TGTGCCAGCAGCCAAGATGTGAATAGCGGCTACGAGCAGTACTTC.

This rearrangement joins TRBV28 to TRBJ2-1; 16 bases are shared with TRBD2. The germline CDR1 and CDR2 sequences are MDHEN and SYDVKM. The V segment lost 4 bases and the J segment 4 bases; nucleotides outside the gene matches: 4. This CDR3 is built from 17 residues. CDR3 nucleotide sequence: TGTGCCAGCAGTTCGGGACTAGCGGGAGGGAGGTACAATGAGCAGTTCTTC. Its translation: CASSSGLAGGRYNEQFF.

This clonotype was seen a few times. The rearrangement uses TRBV6-5 and TRBJ1-3; weak D call: TRBD1 (6 bases). Per germline, CDR1 MNHEY and CDR2 SVGAGI. CDR3 length: 14 residues. The V end lost 2 bases, the J end lost 2 bases, and 7 bases lay between the germline ends. The CDR3 nucleotides are TGTGCCAGCAGTTACGGGACAACTGGAAACACCATATATTTT. It translates to CASSYGTTGNTIYF.

The V gene is TRBV7-9, the J gene TRBJ1-3; TRBD1 aligns across 10 bases. Germline CDR1 and CDR2: SEHNR and FQNEAQ (reference sequence). There are 14 residues in the CDR3. Trimming at V came to 4 bases and at J to 8 bases, leaving 5 bases not matched to a gene. The CDR3 sequence: CASSWTGGTDTIYF. The DNA of the CDR3 is TGTGCCAGCAGCTGGACAGGGGGGACGGACACCATATATTTT.

Concerning this clonotype: This may arise from a read error, as a much more abundant clone is one base away. The chain recombines TRBV7-8 with TRBJ2-7, with no clear D. Germline CDR1 is SGHVS and CDR2 is FQNEAQ. V lost 1 base, J lost 2 bases, and 9 bases lay in between. The length of the CDR3 is 14 residues. CDR3 sequence: CASSLGSGPYEQYF. CDR3 DNA sequence: TGTGCCAGCAGCTTAGGTTCCGGGCCCTACGAGCAGTACTTC.

This chain links TRBV30 with TRBJ1-2; 7 bases match TRBD1. Germline loops: CDR1 GTSNPN, CDR2 SVGIG (reference sequence). The CDR3 is 14 residues long. With V trimmed by 0 bases and J by 4 bases, 5 bases remained unmatched. The CDR3 region is CAWSVRGTVYGYTF. Written as DNA, the CDR3 is TGTGCCTGGAGTGTACGTGGGACAGTCTATGGCTACACCTTC.

The chain links TRBV19 to TRBJ2-7; TRBD1 might be the D (6 bases). Trimming pared 4 bases from V and 6 bases from J, leaving 16 bases between. CDR3 length: 14 amino acids. Germline values: CDR1 LNHDA, CDR2 SQIVND (reference sequence). The CDR3 DNA sequence: TGTGCCAGTAGTACAATGACAGGACTCGGCGAGCAGTACTTC. Protein: CASSTMTGLGEQYF.

There are a few counts of this clonotype. This sequence joins TRBV10-1 and TRBJ2-1; D is uncertain. The V gene lost 4 bases and the J gene lost 0 bases, with 7 bases spanning the gap. Per the germline V gene, CDR1 is WNHNN and CDR2 is SYGVQD (reference sequence). The CDR3 is 14 amino acids. CDR3 sequence reads: CASSVISSYNEQFF. CDR3 in DNA: TGCGCCAGCAGTGTGATCAGCTCCTACAATGAGCAGTTCTTC.

This clonotype was recorded a few times. The chain uses TRBV7-9 and TRBJ2-7; 9 nucleotides align to TRBD2. This CDR3 is 16 amino acids long. CDR1 and CDR2 from the germline V gene are SEHNR and FQNEAQ (reference sequence). Trimming took 5 bases from V and 2 from J; bases not matched to a gene: 10. CDR3 in amino acids: CASSGPTSGGTYEQYF. CDR3 nucleotides: TGTGCCAGCAGCGGACCGACTAGCGGAGGGACCTACGAGCAGTACTTC.

In the case of this clonotype: This may come from a read error, since a much larger clone is one base off. The rearrangement uses TRBV15 and TRBJ1-1, with 7 positions matching TRBD1. The CDR3 is 15 amino acids. In germline, CDR1 is LNHNV, CDR2 YYDKDF (reference sequence). The CDR3 reads CAASNTPTGTTEAFF. The DNA of the CDR3 is TGTGCCGCCAGCAACACTCCGACAGGGACCACTGAAGCTTTCTTT.

The V gene is TRBV20-1, the J gene TRBJ2-7; possible D gene TRBD2, 6 bases. Germline V lookup: CDR1 DFQATT, CDR2 SNEGSKA (reference sequence). The CDR3 covers 14 residues. V lost 0 bases and J 4 bases, leaving 13 bases between the germline ends. CDR3 sequence (DNA): TGCAGTGCTAGAGATCTCACGGAGGGATACGAGCAGTACTTC. It codes for CSARDLTEGYEQYF.

This clonotype was recorded at least ten times. The chain carries TRBV24-1 and TRBJ2-3; either TRBD1 or TRBD2 may fit D (5 bases each). This CDR3 is built from 17 residues. CDR1 is KGHDR, CDR2 SFDVKD, per germline. The ends were cut back, 2 bases at V and 0 bases at J, with 14 bases in the middle. The CDR3 coding sequence is TGTGCCACCAGTGATTCCCCGGGGCAGCCTAGCACAGATACGCAGTATTTT. This gives the protein CATSDSPGQPSTDTQYF.

This chain connects TRBV5-5 to TRBJ1-1; D possibly corresponds to TRBD1 (5 bases). Trimming left V 2 bases short and J 2 bases short, with 10 bases between. Germline CDR1 reads SGHKS; CDR2 reads YYEKEE (reference sequence). The CDR3 totals 14 residues. DNA of the CDR3: TGTGCCAGCAGCTTCAGGGACCTAAACACTGAAGCTTTCTTT. This sequence encodes CASSFRDLNTEAFF.

This clonotype has just a few counts. This chain uses TRBV6-5 with TRBJ1-5; D gene uncertain. Trimming pared 2 bases from V and 3 bases from J, leaving 5 bases between. Germline lookup yields CDR1 MNHEY and CDR2 SVGAGI. The CDR3 contains 13 residues. CDR3 in amino acids: CASSYDINQPQHF. As DNA, the CDR3 is TGTGCCAGCAGTTACGACATCAATCAGCCCCAGCATTTT.

Worth noting for this clonotype: A read error may explain this, as a much larger clone is one base away. The V gene is TRBV7-9, the J gene TRBJ1-1; D might be TRBD1 (6 bases). The CDR3 is 17 amino acids. Per the germline V gene, CDR1 is SEHNR and CDR2 is FQNEAQ (reference sequence). The V and J ends lost 8 bases and 2 bases respectively, with 24 bases between them. CDR3 amino acids: CASGARVEDRINTEAFF. The CDR3 nucleotides are TGTGCCAGCGGCGCCCGCGTAGAAGACAGGATCAACACTGAAGCTTTCTTT.

The chain couples TRBV30 to TRBJ1-1; D gene unclear. V gave up 2 bases and J gave up 5 bases, with 15 bases separating them. CDR1 is GTSNPN and CDR2 is SVGIG in the germline V gene (reference sequence). The CDR3 length is 14 residues. CDR3 nucleotide sequence: TGTGCCTGGAGTCCCGGAACCCCCGGAACTGAAGCTTTCTTT. It codes for CAWSPGTPGTEAFF.

This clonotype was counted once. A junction boundary mismatches the germline segment, possibly from a read error. The gene calls are TRBV4-3 and TRBJ2-7; a possible D gene is TRBD1 (6 bases). There are 14 residues in the CDR3. Germline CDR1 and CDR2: LGHNA and YSLEER. CDR3 nucleotide sequence: TGCGCCAGCAGCCGCAGCAGGGGACCCTACGAGCAGTGCTTC. This gives the protein CASSRSRGPYEQCF.